This T cell receptor beta chain is drawn from a study of post-analysis software for immune sequencing data. Unique-molecular-identifier-tagged TCR beta cDNA libraries were used. TCRdb used MiXCR to reprocess the PCR reads, holding one entry per CDR3 protein. Of about 570,000 distinct CDR3 sequences in the sample, around 36% were seen once. General study points: The study found TRBV5-6, TRBV5-1 and TRBV20-1 among five or six TRBV segments more frequent in patients than controls.

CDR1 SQVTM and CDR2 ANQGSEA come from the germline V gene. This CDR3 has 11 amino acids. There are a few counts of this clonotype. Its target is not known. Material for sequencing was blood. This receptor was identified in a girl aged 2-17 years with multiple sclerosis. J is TRBJ1-2 and V is TRBV29-1; the D is unclear. CDR3 in DNA: TGCAGGATCGGGGAAGCGGGTGGCTACACCTTC. The encoded protein is CRIGEAGGYTF.